Below are 5 T cell receptor beta chains sequenced from a single sample in a study of PD-1 blockade in mismatch repair-deficient tumors. Only in-frame clones appear in the TCRdb table, and some are missing; sequencing was by immunoSEQ multiplex PCR. The repertoire has about 120,000 clones, 88% of them found once; the top ten carry over 9.5%. Specimen: peripheral blood, collected about 17 months after starting pembrolizumab. All receptors come from an adult with mismatch repair-deficient cancer.

The chain combines TRBV5-6 with TRBJ2-4; TRBD2 is a possible D gene (6 bases). V lost 4 bases to trimming and J lost 13 bases, with 24 bases between them. This CDR3 has 15 residues. Germline values: CDR1 SGHDT, CDR2 YYEEEE. CDR3 nucleotides: TGTGCCAGCAGCCCCGTAGGCGGGACTGAATATGGGCAGTACTTC. Its translation is CASSPVGGTEYGQYF.

The rearrangement uses TRBV2 and TRBJ2-6; D gene ambiguous. Germline V gene lookup returns CDR1 SNHLY and CDR2 FYNNEI. The CDR3 runs 12 residues. CDR3 region: CGRFSGANVLTF. In DNA, the CDR3 is TGTGGACGGTTCTCTGGGGCCAACGTCCTGACTTTC.

This clone was detected only once. The gene calls are TRBV15 and TRBJ1-1; D not certain. V gave up 1 base and J gave up 1 base, with 4 bases separating them. Germline CDR1 LNHNV, CDR2 YYDKDF (reference sequence). The CDR3 length is 13 residues. The CDR3 spells CATSRGGNTEAFF. CDR3 coding DNA: TGTGCCACCAGCAGAGGGGGGAACACTGAAGCTTTCTTT.

V gene TRBV11-3 combines with J gene TRBJ2-7; no reliable D call. Per germline, CDR1 SGHNT and CDR2 YENEEA. Trimming stripped 2 bases from V and 6 bases from J, with 11 bases between. CDR3 length equals 13 residues. The CDR3 DNA reads TGTGCCAGCAGCTTAAGACCGGCGTTCGAGCAGTACTTC. It translates to CASSLRPAFEQYF.

The rearrangement links TRBV5-1 to TRBJ2-7, with a tentative D call TRBD1 (6 bases). Trimming pared 2 bases from V and 4 bases from J, leaving 16 bases between. Germline values: CDR1 SGHRS, CDR2 YFSETQ. This CDR3 has 15 residues. CDR3 DNA sequence: TGCGCCAGCAGCTTTGCGCATACAGGGTCGTACGAGCAGTACTTC. Its protein is CASSFAHTGSYEQYF.